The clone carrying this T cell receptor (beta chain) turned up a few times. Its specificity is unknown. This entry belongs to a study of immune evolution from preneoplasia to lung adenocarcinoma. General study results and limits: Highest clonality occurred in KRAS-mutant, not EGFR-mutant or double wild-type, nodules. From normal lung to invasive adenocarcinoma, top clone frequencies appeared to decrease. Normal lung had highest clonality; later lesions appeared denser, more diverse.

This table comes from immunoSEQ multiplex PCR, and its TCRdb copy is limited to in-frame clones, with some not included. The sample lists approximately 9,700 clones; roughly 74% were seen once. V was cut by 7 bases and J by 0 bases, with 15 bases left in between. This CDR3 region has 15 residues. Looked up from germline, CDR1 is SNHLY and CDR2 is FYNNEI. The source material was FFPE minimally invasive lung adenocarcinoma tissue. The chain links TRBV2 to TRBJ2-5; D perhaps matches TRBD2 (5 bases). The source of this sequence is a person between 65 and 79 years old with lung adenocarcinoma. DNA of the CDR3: TGTGCCAGCACGGGAATGGGAGCCTACCAAGAGACCCAGTACTTC. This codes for CASTGMGAYQETQYF.